This T cell receptor beta chain stems from a study of beta chain features in type 1 diabetes. cDNA synthesis used the whole RNA isolate, giving expressed TCRB sequences. TCRdb's copy holds only in-frame clones and misses some; the assay was immunoSEQ multiplex PCR. This repertoire shows 240,000 or so clones, about 71% found once; its top ten account for about 0.05%. Using CD45RO/CCR7/CD25/CD127/CD95/CD27, CD4+ naive, central memory, regulatory and stem cell-like memory cells were sorted. Sorted populations were all over 98% pure. J gave up 10 bases and V 1 base, and 7 bases lay outside the gene matches. This CDR3 region has 13 residues. CDR1 and CDR2 (germline): GTSNPN, SVGIG (reference sequence).

The chain joins TRBV30 to TRBJ1-1; TRBD1 matches at 9 bases. This receptor was identified in a man younger than 45 in good health. The sample taken for sequencing was naive CD4+ T cells from blood. CDR3: CAWSEGTGTRAFF. CDR3 bases: TGTGCCTGGAGTGAGGGGACAGGGACTAGAGCTTTCTTT.